The rows below give T cell receptor beta chains drawn from one sample of a study of OX40 agonist ivuxolimab in advanced cancers. Repertoires were generated with immunoSEQ multiplex PCR, while TCRdb's copy carries only in-frame clones and drops some. This table holds tens of thousands of clones, 81% found once. The input for sequencing was CD4+ or CD8+ T cells sorted from blood, taken in a trial of the OX40 agonist ivuxolimab. These receptors were collected from an adult with an advanced solid tumor such as melanoma, head and neck, liver or kidney cancer. The CDR3 runs from the conserved cysteine through the conserved F or W. The order of the fields is clone size, J gene, D gene, V gene, CDR3 protein, CDR3 DNA. The D gene is left open where the match is weak. Clone size is given for some rows only: seen once, a few or many times, or a class if the clone is expanded.

once TRBJ2-7 NA TRBV5-1 CASSPDTGIRSYEQYF TGCGCCAGCAGCCCAGACACAGGGATTAGGTCCTACGAGCAGTACTTC
NA TRBJ1-1 TRBD1 TRBV30 CAWSYRGPQTSIPTEAFF TGTGCCTGGAGCTACAGGGGCCCACAGACAAGTATCCCCACTGAAGCTTTCTTT
NA TRBJ1-6 NA TRBV7-8 CASSLERASPLHF TGTGCCAGCAGCTTGGAAAGGGCTTCACCCCTCCACTTT
NA TRBJ1-2 NA TRBV5-1 CASSRGPSEGYTF TGCGCCAGCAGCCGGGGACCTTCGGAGGGCTACACCTTC
NA TRBJ1-2 TRBD1 TRBV12-5 CASGLGQGPYGYTF TGTGCTAGTGGTTTGGGACAGGGCCCCTATGGCTACACCTTC
NA TRBJ1-5 NA TRBV19 CASSSGRGNQPQHF TGTGCCAGTAGCTCGGGGAGGGGCAATCAGCCCCAGCATTTT
NA TRBJ1-1 NA TRBV19 CASSPRPEMNTEAFF TGTGCCAGTAGTCCCAGGCCGGAGATGAACACTGAAGCTTTCTTT
NA TRBJ1-2 TRBD1 TRBV6-6 CAGIPGTGFGYTF TGTGCCGGCATTCCCGGGACAGGGTTTGGCTACACCTTC
NA TRBJ1-6 TRBD1 TRBV15 CATSRSQGAESPLHF TGTGCCACCAGCAGAAGTCAGGGGGCGGAATCACCCCTCCACTTT
few TRBJ2-3 TRBD1 TRBV15 CATSRVDRGPTDTQYF TGTGCCACCAGCAGAGTTGACAGGGGGCCGACAGATACGCAGTATTTT
once TRBJ2-5 TRBD1 TRBV5-1 CASSLAGQGETQYF TGCGCCAGCAGCTTGGCCGGACAGGGGGAGACCCAGTACTTC
NA TRBJ2-2 TRBD1 TRBV6-5 CASSYGDRNTGELFF TGTGCCAGCAGTTACGGGGACAGGAACACCGGGGAGCTGTTTTTT
NA TRBJ2-3 NA TRBV5-1 CASKDGLQRVDTQYF TGCGCCAGCAAAGACGGACTTCAGCGGGTCGATACGCAGTATTTT
NA TRBJ2-1 NA TRBV30 CAWNPVNNNEQFF TGTGCCTGGAATCCAGTCAACAACAATGAGCAGTTCTTC
NA TRBJ2-2 NA TRBV30 CAWSARRRSGTGELFF TGTGCCTGGAGTGCTCGTAGAAGGTCAGGGACCGGGGAGCTGTTTTTT
NA TRBJ2-2 NA TRBV10-3 CAISEWGFGTGELFF TGTGCCATCAGTGAGTGGGGATTCGGCACCGGGGAGCTGTTTTTT
NA TRBJ1-2 NA TRBV20-1 CSASSGYGYTF TGCAGTGCTAGTTCCGGCTATGGCTACACCTTC
few TRBJ2-2 NA TRBV2 CASSVYRANTGELFF TGTGCCAGCAGTGTATACAGGGCGAACACCGGGGAGCTGTTTTTT
NA TRBJ1-2 NA TRBV9 CASSVDTAFYGYTF TGTGCCAGCAGCGTAGATACCGCCTTCTATGGCTACACCTTC
NA TRBJ1-2 NA TRBV4-3 CASSQVGGYGYTF TGCGCCAGCAGCCAAGTGGGGGGGTATGGCTACACCTTC
NA TRBJ2-7 NA TRBV15 CATSLLARGSGEQYF TGTGCCACCAGCCTCCTCGCCCGGGGGTCAGGGGAGCAGTACTTC
NA TRBJ2-7 NA TRBV30 CAWSLRGDEQYF TGTGCCTGGAGTCTCAGAGGGGACGAGCAGTACTTC
few TRBJ2-5 NA TRBV5-1 CASSSTALEGGRETQYF TGCGCCAGCAGCTCGACAGCACTCGAGGGGGGCCGGGAGACCCAGTACTTC
NA TRBJ1-2 TRBD1 TRBV30 CACPGQGRYGYTF TGTGCCTGCCCTGGACAGGGACGATATGGCTACACCTTC
NA TRBJ1-2 NA TRBV5-1 CASSTGGSLYGYTF TGCGCCAGCAGCACGGGGGGCAGTTTATATGGCTACACCTTC
NA TRBJ2-7 TRBD1 TRBV11-2 CASSWGQAMGEQYF TGTGCCAGCAGCTGGGGACAGGCCATGGGGGAGCAGTACTTC
NA TRBJ2-1 NA TRBV6-1 CAADGTHRGEQFF TGTGCCGCAGACGGGACTCACAGGGGTGAGCAGTTCTTC
NA TRBJ2-1 TRBD1 TRBV7-2 CASSRGQGVGNEQFF TGTGCCAGCAGCCGGGGACAGGGGGTGGGAAATGAGCAGTTCTTC
NA TRBJ2-7 NA TRBV5-6 CASRLKGKGTYEQYF TGTGCCAGCCGATTAAAGGGTAAGGGGACCTACGAGCAGTACTTC
NA TRBJ1-6 NA TRBV6-1 CASGGPYNSPLHF TGTGCCAGTGGAGGGCCCTATAATTCACCCCTCCACTTT
NA TRBJ2-7 NA TRBV6-6 CASSYRPSYEQYF TGTGCCAGCAGTTACCGGCCCTCCTACGAGCAGTACTTC
NA TRBJ2-7 NA TRBV7-2 CASSLAGGGAGGKQYF TGTGCCAGCAGCTTAGCGGGAGGGGGGGCTGGTGGAAAGCAGTACTTC
NA TRBJ2-7 NA TRBV10-3 CAISEPAGQDREQYF TGTGCCATCAGTGAGCCAGCGGGACAGGACCGCGAGCAGTACTTC
few TRBJ1-1 NA TRBV5-6 CASSLGRSNTEAFF TGTGCCAGCAGCTTGGGGCGGTCGAACACTGAAGCTTTCTTT
NA TRBJ2-3 NA TRBV7-2 CASSFGGSSTDTQYF TGTGCCAGCAGCTTTGGCGGGTCTAGCACAGATACGCAGTATTTT
once TRBJ2-3 NA TRBV12-1 CASSFALSWVEVTDTQYF TGTGCCAGCAGCTTTGCCCTAAGCTGGGTGGAGGTCACGGATACGCAGTATTTT
NA TRBJ2-3 TRBD2 TRBV6-1 CASSPGTSFTDTQYF TGTGCCAGCAGTCCCGGGACTAGCTTCACAGATACGCAGTATTTT
NA TRBJ2-7 NA TRBV27 CASSSRAGTYEQYF TGTGCCAGCAGTTCCAGGGCAGGTACCTACGAGCAGTACTTC
NA TRBJ1-5 NA TRBV29-1 CSVVVGGYGGPQHF TGCAGCGTTGTGGTGGGGGGCTATGGTGGGCCCCAGCATTTT
NA TRBJ1-4 NA TRBV9 CASSVAERGGNEKLFF TGTGCCAGCAGCGTAGCAGAACGAGGGGGTAATGAAAAACTGTTTTTT
once TRBJ1-4 NA TRBV5-1 CASSFQSLSGEKLFF TGCGCCAGCAGCTTCCAATCACTCTCCGGCGAAAAACTGTTTTTT
NA TRBJ2-2 TRBD1 TRBV7-2 CASSNGQGGTGELFF TGTGCCAGCAGCAATGGACAGGGAGGAACCGGGGAGCTGTTTTTT
NA TRBJ2-7 NA TRBV19 CASRIGADYEQYF TGTGCCAGTAGGATCGGGGCTGACTACGAGCAGTACTTC
once TRBJ1-6 NA TRBV6-1 CAGKGQIAYNSPLHF TGTGCCGGGAAAGGACAGATCGCCTATAATTCACCCCTCCACTTT
NA TRBJ1-6 NA TRBV7-8 CASSLDRVNNSPLHF TGTGCCAGCAGCTTAGACAGAGTTAATAATTCACCCCTCCACTTT
NA TRBJ1-5 NA TRBV4-1 CASSLLVGNQPQHF TGCGCCAGCAGCCTTTTAGTGGGCAATCAGCCCCAGCATTTT
few TRBJ2-7 NA TRBV14 CASSQPAVGGYEQYF TGTGCCAGCAGCCAACCGGCCGTGGGGGGATACGAGCAGTACTTC
NA TRBJ1-2 TRBD1 TRBV5-1 CASSQVTGQGGYGYTF TGCGCCAGCAGCCAAGTCACAGGACAGGGCGGGTATGGCTACACCTTC
NA TRBJ1-3 NA TRBV4-3 CASSQDRGGTIYF TGCGCCAGCAGCCAAGATAGGGGGGGCACCATATATTTT